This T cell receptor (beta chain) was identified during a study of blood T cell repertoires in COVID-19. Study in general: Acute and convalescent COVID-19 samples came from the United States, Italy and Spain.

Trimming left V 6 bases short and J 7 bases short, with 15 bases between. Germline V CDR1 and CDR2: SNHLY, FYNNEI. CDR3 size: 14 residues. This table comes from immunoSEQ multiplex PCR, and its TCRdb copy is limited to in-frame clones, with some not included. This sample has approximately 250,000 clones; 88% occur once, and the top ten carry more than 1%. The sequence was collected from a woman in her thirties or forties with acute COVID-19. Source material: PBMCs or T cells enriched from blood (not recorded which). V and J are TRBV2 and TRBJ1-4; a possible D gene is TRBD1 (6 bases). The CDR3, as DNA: TGTGCCAGCAGGGTACAGGGCCCATCTGAAAAACTGTTTTTT. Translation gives CASRVQGPSEKLFF.